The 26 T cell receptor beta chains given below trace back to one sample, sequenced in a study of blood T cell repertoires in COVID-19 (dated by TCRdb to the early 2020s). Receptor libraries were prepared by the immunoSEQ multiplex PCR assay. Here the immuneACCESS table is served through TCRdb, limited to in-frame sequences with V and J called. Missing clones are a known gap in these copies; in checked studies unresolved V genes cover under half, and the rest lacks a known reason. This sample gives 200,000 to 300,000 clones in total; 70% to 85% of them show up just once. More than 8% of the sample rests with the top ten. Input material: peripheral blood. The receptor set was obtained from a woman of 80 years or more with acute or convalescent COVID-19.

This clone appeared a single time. CDR3 coding DNA: TGCGCCAGCAGCCCCAGTCCCGGGACAGGGGGGAAGGCTGAAGCTTTCTTT. The encoded protein is CASSPSPGTGGKAEAFF. The chain is built from TRBV5-1 and TRBJ1-1; 11 bases are shared with TRBD1. Germline CDR1 reads SGHRS; CDR2 reads YFSETQ. The CDR3 runs 17 residues. V shed 4 bases and J 6 bases; nucleotides not matched to a gene: 14. Together with reference TRBV5-1 and TRBJ1-1, the CDR3 gives the full variable domain: KAGVTQTPRYLIKTRGQQVTLSCSPISGHRSVSWYQQTPGQGLQFLFEYFSETQRNKGNFPGRFSGRQFSNSRSEMNVSTLELGDSALYLCASSPSPGTGGKAEAFFGQGTRLTVV.

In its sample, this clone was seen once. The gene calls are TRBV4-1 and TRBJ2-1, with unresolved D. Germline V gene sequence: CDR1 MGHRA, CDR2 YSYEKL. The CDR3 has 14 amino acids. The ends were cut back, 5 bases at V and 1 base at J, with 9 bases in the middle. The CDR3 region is CASSWSLSYNEQFF. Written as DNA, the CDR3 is TGCGCCAGCAGCTGGAGCCTTTCCTACAATGAGCAGTTCTTC.

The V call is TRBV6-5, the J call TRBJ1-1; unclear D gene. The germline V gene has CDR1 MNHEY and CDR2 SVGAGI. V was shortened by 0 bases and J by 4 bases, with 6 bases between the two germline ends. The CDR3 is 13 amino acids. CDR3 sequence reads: CASSYSPSTEAFF. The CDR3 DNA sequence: TGTGCCAGCAGTTACTCCCCCAGCACTGAAGCTTTCTTT.

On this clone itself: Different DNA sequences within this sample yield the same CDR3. The CDR3 region is CASSLGQNYGYTF. CDR3 nucleotide sequence: TGTGCCAGCAGCTTAGGCCAGAACTATGGCTACACCTTC. The V and J genes are TRBV7-2 and TRBJ1-2; D call uncertain. Trimming pared 1 base from V and 2 bases from J, leaving 5 bases between. The CDR3 is made up of 13 amino acids. From germline, CDR1 is SGHTA and CDR2 FQGNSA.

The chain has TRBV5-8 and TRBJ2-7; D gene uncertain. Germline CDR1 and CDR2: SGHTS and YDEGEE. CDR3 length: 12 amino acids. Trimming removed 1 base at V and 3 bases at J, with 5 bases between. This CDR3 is CASSLSNYEQYF. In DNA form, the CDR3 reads TGTGCCAGCAGCTTGTCCAACTACGAGCAGTACTTC.

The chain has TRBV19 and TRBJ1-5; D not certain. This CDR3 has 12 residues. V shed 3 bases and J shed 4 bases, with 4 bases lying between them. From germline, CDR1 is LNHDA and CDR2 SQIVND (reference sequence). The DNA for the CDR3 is TGTGCCAGTAGTATTCCGAATCAGCCCCAGCATTTT. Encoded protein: CASSIPNQPQHF.

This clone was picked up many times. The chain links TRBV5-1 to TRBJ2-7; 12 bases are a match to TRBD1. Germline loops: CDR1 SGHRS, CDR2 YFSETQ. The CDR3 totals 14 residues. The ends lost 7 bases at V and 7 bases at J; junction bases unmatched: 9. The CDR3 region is CASGDRGLPGEQYF. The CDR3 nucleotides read TGCGCCAGCGGGGACAGGGGGCTGCCAGGGGAGCAGTACTTC.

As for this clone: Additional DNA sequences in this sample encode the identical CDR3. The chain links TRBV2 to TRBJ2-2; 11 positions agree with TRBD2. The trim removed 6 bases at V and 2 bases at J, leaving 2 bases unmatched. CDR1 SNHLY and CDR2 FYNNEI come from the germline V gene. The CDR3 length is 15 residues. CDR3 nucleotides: TGTGCCAGCAGAACTAGCGGGGGAAACACCGGGGAGCTGTTTTTT. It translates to CASRTSGGNTGELFF.

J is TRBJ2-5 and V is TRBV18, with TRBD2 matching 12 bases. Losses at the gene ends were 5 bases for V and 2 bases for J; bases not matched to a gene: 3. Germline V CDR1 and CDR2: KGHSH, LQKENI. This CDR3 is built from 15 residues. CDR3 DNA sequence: TGTGCCAGCTCAGCACTAGCGGGGGGACAAGAGACCCAGTACTTC. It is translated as CASSALAGGQETQYF.

The CDR3 nucleotides are TGTGCCAGCAGCCCCTCCAGGCAAGAGACCCAGTACTTC. Its protein product is CASSPSRQETQYF. J is TRBJ2-5 and V is TRBV5-4; D ambiguous. Germline CDR1 SGHNT, CDR2 YYREEE (reference sequence). Trimming cost V 4 bases and J 2 bases, with 9 bases left between them. This CDR3 region has 13 residues.

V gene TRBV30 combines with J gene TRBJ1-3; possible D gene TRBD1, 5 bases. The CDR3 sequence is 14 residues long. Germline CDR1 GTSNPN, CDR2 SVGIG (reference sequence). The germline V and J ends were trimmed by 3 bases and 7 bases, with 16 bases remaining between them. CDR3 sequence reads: CAWRAGPGGNTIYF. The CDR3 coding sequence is TGTGCCTGGAGAGCGGGGCCCGGGGGGAACACCATATATTTT.

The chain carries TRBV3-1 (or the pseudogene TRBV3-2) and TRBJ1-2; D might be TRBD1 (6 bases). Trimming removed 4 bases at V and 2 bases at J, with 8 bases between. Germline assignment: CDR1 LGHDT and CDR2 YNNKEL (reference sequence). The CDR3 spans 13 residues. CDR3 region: CASSLDRNYGYTF. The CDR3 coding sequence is TGTGCCAGCAGCCTCGACAGGAACTATGGCTACACCTTC.

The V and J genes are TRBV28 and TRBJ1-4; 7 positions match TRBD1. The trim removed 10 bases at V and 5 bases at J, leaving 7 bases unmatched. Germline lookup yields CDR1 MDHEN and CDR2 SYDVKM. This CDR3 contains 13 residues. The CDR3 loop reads CATVRGLNEKLFF. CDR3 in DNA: TGTGCCACCGTAAGGGGGCTCAATGAAAAACTGTTTTTT. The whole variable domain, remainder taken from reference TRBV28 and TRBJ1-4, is DVKVTQSSRYLVKRTGEKVFLECVQDMDHENMFWYRQDPGLGLRLIYFSYDVKMKEKGDIPEGYSVSREKKERFSLILESASTNQTSMYLCATVRGLNEKLFFGSGTQLSVL.

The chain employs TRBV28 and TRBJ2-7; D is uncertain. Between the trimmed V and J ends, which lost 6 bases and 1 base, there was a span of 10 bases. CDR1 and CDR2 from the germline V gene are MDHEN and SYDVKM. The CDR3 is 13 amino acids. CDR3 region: CASSPSGSYEQYF. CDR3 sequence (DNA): TGTGCCAGCAGCCCCTCGGGTTCCTACGAGCAGTACTTC.

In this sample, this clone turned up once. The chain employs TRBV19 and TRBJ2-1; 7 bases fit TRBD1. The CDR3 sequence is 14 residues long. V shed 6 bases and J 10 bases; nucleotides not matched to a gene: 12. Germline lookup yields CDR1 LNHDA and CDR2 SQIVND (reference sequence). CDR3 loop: CASRDRVQAGEQFF. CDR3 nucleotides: TGTGCCAGTAGAGACAGGGTCCAGGCAGGGGAGCAGTTCTTC. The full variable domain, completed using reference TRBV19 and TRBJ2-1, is DGGITQSPKYLFRKEGQNVTLSCEQNLNHDAMYWYRQDPGQGLRLIYYSQIVNDFQKGDIAEGYSVSREKKESFPLTVTSAQKNPTAFYLCASRDRVQAGEQFFGPGTRLTVL.

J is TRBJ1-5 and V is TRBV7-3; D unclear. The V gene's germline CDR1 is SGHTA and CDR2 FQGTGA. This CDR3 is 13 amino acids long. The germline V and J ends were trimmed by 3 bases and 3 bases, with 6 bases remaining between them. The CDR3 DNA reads TGTGCCAGCAGCTTGGGCCCCAATCAGCCCCAGCATTTT. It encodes CASSLGPNQPQHF.

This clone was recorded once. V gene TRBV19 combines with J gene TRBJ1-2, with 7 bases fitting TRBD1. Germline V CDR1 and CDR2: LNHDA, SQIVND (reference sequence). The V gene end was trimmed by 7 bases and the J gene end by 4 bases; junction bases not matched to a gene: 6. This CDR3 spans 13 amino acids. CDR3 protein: CASTPTGRYGYTF. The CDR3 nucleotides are TGTGCCAGTACGCCGACAGGGCGCTATGGCTACACCTTC.

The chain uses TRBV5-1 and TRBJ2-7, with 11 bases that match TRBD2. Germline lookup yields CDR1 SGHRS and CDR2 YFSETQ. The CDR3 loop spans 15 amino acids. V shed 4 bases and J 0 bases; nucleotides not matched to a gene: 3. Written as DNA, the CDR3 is TGCGCCAGCAGCCTAGGGACTAGCGGCTCCTACGAGCAGTACTTC. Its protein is CASSLGTSGSYEQYF.

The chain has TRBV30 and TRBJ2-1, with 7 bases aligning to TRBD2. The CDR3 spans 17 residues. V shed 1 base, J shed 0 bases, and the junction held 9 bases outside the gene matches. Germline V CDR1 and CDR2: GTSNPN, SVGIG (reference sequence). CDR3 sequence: CAWSGGGRGSSYNEQFF. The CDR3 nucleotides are TGTGCCTGGAGTGGGGGGGGGAGGGGAAGCTCCTACAATGAGCAGTTCTTC.

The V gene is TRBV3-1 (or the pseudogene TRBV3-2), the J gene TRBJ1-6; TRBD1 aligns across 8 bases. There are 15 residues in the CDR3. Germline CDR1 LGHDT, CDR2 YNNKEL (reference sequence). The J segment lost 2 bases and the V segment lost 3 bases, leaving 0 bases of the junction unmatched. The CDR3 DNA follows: TGTGCCAGCAGCCAGGACAGGGCCTATAATTCACCCCTCCACTTT. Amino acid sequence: CASSQDRAYNSPLHF.

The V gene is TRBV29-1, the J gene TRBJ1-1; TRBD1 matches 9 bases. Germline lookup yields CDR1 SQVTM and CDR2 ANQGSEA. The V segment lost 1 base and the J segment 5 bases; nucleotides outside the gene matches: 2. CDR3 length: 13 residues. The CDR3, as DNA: TGCAGCGTTGAAGCGGGACAGGGAACTGAAGCTTTCTTT. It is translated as CSVEAGQGTEAFF.

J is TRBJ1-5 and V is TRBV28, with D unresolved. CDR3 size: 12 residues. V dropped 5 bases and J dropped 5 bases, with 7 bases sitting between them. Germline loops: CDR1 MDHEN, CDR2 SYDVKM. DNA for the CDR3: TGTGCCAGCAGTCTAGCCGATCAGCCCCAGCATTTT. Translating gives CASSLADQPQHF.

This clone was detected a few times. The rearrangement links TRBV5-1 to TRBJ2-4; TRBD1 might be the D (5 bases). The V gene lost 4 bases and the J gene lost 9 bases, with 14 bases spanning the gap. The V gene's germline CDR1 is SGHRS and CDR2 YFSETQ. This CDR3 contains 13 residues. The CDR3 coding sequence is TGCGCCAGCAGCCCCGCCAGTAGGGGCATTCAGTACTTC. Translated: CASSPASRGIQYF. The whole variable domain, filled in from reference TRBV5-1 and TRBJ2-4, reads KAGVTQTPRYLIKTRGQQVTLSCSPISGHRSVSWYQQTPGQGLQFLFEYFSETQRNKGNFPGRFSGRQFSNSRSEMNVSTLELGDSALYLCASSPASRGIQYFGAGTRLSVL.

CDR3 bases: TGTGCCAGCAGCCAGGGCTCTCCCATGGCCCAGCATTTT. Protein product: CASSQGSPMAQHF. The chain employs TRBV28 and TRBJ1-5; D may be TRBD1 (5 bases). Trimming removed 6 bases at V and 11 bases at J, with 17 bases between. Germline V lookup: CDR1 MDHEN, CDR2 SYDVKM. CDR3 length equals 13 residues.

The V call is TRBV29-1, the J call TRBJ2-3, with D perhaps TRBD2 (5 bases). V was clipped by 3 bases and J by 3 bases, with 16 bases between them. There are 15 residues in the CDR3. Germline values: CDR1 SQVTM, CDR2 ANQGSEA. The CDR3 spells CSVEHGLERTDTQYF. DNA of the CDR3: TGCAGCGTTGAGCATGGACTCGAAAGGACAGATACGCAGTATTTT.

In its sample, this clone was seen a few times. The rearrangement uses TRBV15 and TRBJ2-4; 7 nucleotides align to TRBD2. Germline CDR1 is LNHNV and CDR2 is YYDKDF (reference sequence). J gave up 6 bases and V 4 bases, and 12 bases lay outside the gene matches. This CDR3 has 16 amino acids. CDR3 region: CATSIQRGGGVNIQYF. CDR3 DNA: TGTGCCACCAGCATCCAGCGGGGCGGTGGGGTAAACATTCAGTACTTC.